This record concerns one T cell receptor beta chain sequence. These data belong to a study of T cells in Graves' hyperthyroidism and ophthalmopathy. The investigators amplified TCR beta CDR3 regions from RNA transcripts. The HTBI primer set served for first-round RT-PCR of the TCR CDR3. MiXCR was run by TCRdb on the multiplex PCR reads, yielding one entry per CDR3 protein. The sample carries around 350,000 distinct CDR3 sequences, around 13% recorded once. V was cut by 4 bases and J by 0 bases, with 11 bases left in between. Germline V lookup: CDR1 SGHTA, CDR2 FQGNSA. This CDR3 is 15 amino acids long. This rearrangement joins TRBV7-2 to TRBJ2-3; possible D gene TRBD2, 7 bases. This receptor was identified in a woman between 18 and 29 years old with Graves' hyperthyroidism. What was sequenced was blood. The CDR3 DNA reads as TGTGCCAGCAGCTGGGGGGGGCAGAGCACAGATACGCAGTATTTT. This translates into CASSWGGQSTDTQYF.